A single sample is the source of the 32 T cell receptor beta chains below, sequenced in a study of T-cell memory formation after mild COVID-19. TCRdb re-analysed the 5' RACE reads in MiXCR, keeping a single row per CDR3 protein. This sample has 210,000 or so distinct CDR3 sequences; about 10% occur once, and the top ten carry 2.5% to 3.5%. The sample was PBMCs or a T cell subset sorted from them (not recorded which). Receptors originate from a young man who had mild COVID-19 (a few samples of this study predate the infection). Cell type and time point are not known.

In its sample, this clonotype was seen a few times. This chain links TRBV5-1 with TRBJ2-2, with a weak D call TRBD2 (5 bases). The germline CDR1 and CDR2 sequences are SGHRS and YFSETQ. The CDR3 is 16 residues long. V gave up 4 bases and J gave up 0 bases, with 13 bases separating them. The CDR3 sequence is CASSTRGTSNTGELFF. Written as DNA, the CDR3 is TGCGCCAGCAGCACCCGGGGAACTTCGAACACCGGGGAGCTGTTTTTT.

This clonotype was seen at least ten times. The rearrangement links TRBV7-3 to TRBJ2-1, with 8 bases identical to TRBD2. Germline V gives CDR1 SGHTA, CDR2 FQGTGA. V shed 0 bases and J 9 bases; nucleotides not matched to a gene: 4. The CDR3 length is 14 residues. This chain's CDR3 is CASSLTSGGGEQFF. The CDR3 DNA is TGTGCCAGCAGCTTAACCAGCGGGGGAGGTGAGCAGTTCTTC.

This clonotype has a handful of counts. The V gene is TRBV7-8, the J gene TRBJ2-5; D gene ambiguous. The CDR3 has 13 residues. The V gene lost 10 bases and the J gene lost 1 base, with 13 bases spanning the gap. Germline CDR1 SGHVS, CDR2 FQNEAQ. The CDR3 is CATTFYPQETQYF. In nucleotides, the CDR3 is TGTGCCACCACCTTCTACCCCCAAGAGACCCAGTACTTC.

The chain combines TRBV7-9 with TRBJ1-2; D remains ambiguous. Between the trimmed V and J ends, which lost 5 bases and 4 bases, there was a span of 11 bases. CDR3 length: 13 amino acids. CDR1 and CDR2 from the germline V gene are SEHNR and FQNEAQ (reference sequence). CDR3 loop: CASSLRDTYGYTF. In nucleotides, the CDR3 is TGTGCCAGCAGCCTCCGTGACACCTATGGCTACACCTTC.

The chain uses TRBV20-1 and TRBJ1-5, with a possible D match to TRBD1 (6 bases). This CDR3 contains 13 residues. Trimming removed 3 bases from V and 3 bases from J, with 9 bases in between. Germline V lookup: CDR1 DFQATT, CDR2 SNEGSKA (reference sequence). The CDR3 region has the DNA TGCAGTGCTAGCCCAGGGGTCAATCAGCCCCAGCATTTT. Its translation: CSASPGVNQPQHF.

Comments on this clonotype: The junction departs from germline at one end; a sequencing error may be responsible. In DNA, the CDR3 is TGTGCTAGCAGCATGCCCGGGACTAGCGGGGACTTAGGGACCCAGTACTTC. This sequence encodes CASSMPGTSGDLGTQYF. This sequence joins TRBV7-7 and TRBJ2-5; 13 nucleotides match TRBD2. CDR3 length: 17 amino acids. Germline V gene sequence: CDR1 SSHAT, CDR2 FNYEAQ (reference sequence).

This clonotype was recorded many times. The V gene is TRBV6-4, the J gene TRBJ2-1, with TRBD1 matching over 8 bases. Germline assignment: CDR1 MRHNA and CDR2 SNTAGT. V lost 10 bases and J lost 1; bases outside the gene matches: 15. The CDR3 length is 17 residues. CDR3 sequence reads: CATVAGGEQGSYNEQFF. The CDR3 DNA sequence: TGTGCCACCGTGGCAGGGGGCGAACAGGGGTCCTACAATGAGCAGTTCTTC.

This clonotype was observed a few times. The chain has TRBV2 and TRBJ2-5; possibly TRBD1 or TRBD2 for D (5 bases each). CDR3 size: 13 residues. Germline assignment: CDR1 SNHLY and CDR2 FYNNEI. V was shortened by 6 bases and J by 5 bases, with 13 bases between the two germline ends. The CDR3 sequence: CASRRGSMETQYF. As DNA, the CDR3 is TGTGCCAGCAGGAGGGGATCGATGGAGACCCAGTACTTC.

This sequence joins TRBV7-2 and TRBJ2-1, with D perhaps matching TRBD1 (5 bases). The CDR3 consists of 13 residues. V lost 2 bases, J lost 9 bases, and 11 bases lay in between. CDR1 and CDR2 from the germline V gene are SGHTA and FQGNSA. The CDR3 spells CASSLQGLGEQFF. DNA for the CDR3: TGTGCCAGCAGCTTACAGGGTCTGGGTGAGCAGTTCTTC.

This rearrangement joins TRBV29-1 to TRBJ1-5; D ambiguous. Germline values: CDR1 SQVTM, CDR2 ANQGSEA. This CDR3 region has 14 residues. V lost 4 bases and J 7 bases, leaving 17 bases between the germline ends. The CDR3 sequence: CSVAYGGVGQPQHF. The CDR3 DNA reads as TGCAGCGTTGCTTACGGCGGGGTTGGGCAGCCCCAGCATTTT.

The genes are TRBV7-9 and TRBJ1-1; 8 bases fit TRBD1. The CDR3 extends over 13 amino acids. With 5 bases clipped from V and 10 bases from J, the junction kept 9 bases outside the gene matches. Germline CDR1 SEHNR, CDR2 FQNEAQ (reference sequence). CDR3: CASSPGQGRRAFF. DNA of the CDR3: TGTGCCAGCAGCCCAGGACAGGGAAGGAGAGCTTTCTTT.

The chain carries TRBV7-9 and TRBJ2-5, with 12 bases lining up with TRBD2. This CDR3 is built from 15 residues. The V gene end was trimmed by 6 bases and the J gene end by 6 bases; junction bases not matched to a gene: 8. Germline loops: CDR1 SEHNR, CDR2 FQNEAQ (reference sequence). The CDR3 DNA follows: TGTGCCAGCAGACAAACTAGCGGGGGGCAACAGACCCAGTACTTC. Amino acid sequence: CASRQTSGGQQTQYF.

Only a few counts were recorded for this clonotype. The CDR3 DNA follows: TGTGCCAGCAGCTTATCAGGGGCAGGGAATTCACCCCTCCACTTT. It specifies CASSLSGAGNSPLHF. The chain is built from TRBV11-2 and TRBJ1-6, with D possibly being TRBD1 (6 bases). Germline V lookup: CDR1 SGHAT, CDR2 FQNNGV. The CDR3 extends over 15 amino acids. The V gene lost 2 bases and the J gene lost 7 bases, with 12 bases spanning the gap.

In this sample, this clonotype turned up a few times. The chain uses TRBV20-1 and TRBJ1-4, with D hard to call. Between the trimmed V and J ends, which lost 2 bases and 0 bases, there was a span of 13 bases. Looked up from germline, CDR1 is DFQATT and CDR2 is SNEGSKA (reference sequence). The CDR3 has 16 amino acids. The CDR3 region is CSARSIQFATNEKLFF. CDR3 DNA sequence: TGCAGTGCTAGATCAATCCAGTTCGCAACTAATGAAAAACTGTTTTTT.

The rearrangement links TRBV5-4 to TRBJ2-2; D call uncertain. The CDR3 is made up of 15 amino acids. V was pared by 5 bases and J by 4 bases, with 15 bases between. The germline V gene has CDR1 SGHNT and CDR2 YYREEE (reference sequence). The CDR3 reads CASRGGQTGTGELFF. In nucleotides, the CDR3 is TGTGCCAGCAGGGGCGGCCAGACGGGCACCGGGGAGCTGTTTTTT.

In its sample, this clonotype was seen a few times. This chain links TRBV6-2 or TRBV6-3 with TRBJ2-3; a possible D gene is TRBD2 (6 bases). Per germline, CDR1 MNHEY and CDR2 SVGEGT. V lost 2 bases, J lost 4 bases, and 10 bases lay in between. CDR3 length: 14 amino acids. Here the CDR3 DNA reads TGTGCCAGCAGTTACGGGGGGTCGGCAGATACGCAGTATTTT. Translated: CASSYGGSADTQYF.

A few counts support this clonotype. The chain links TRBV7-9 to TRBJ1-2; the D is unclear. The CDR3 totals 11 residues. Germline assignment: CDR1 SEHNR and CDR2 FQNEAQ (reference sequence). The V and J ends lost 0 bases and 8 bases respectively, with 4 bases between them. The DNA of the CDR3 is TGTGCCAGCAGCTTAGCAGGCGGCTACACCTTC. It specifies CASSLAGGYTF. Together with reference TRBV7-9 and TRBJ1-2, the CDR3 gives the full variable domain: DTGVSQNPRHKITKRGQNVTFRCDPISEHNRLYWYRQTLGQGPEFLTYFQNEAQLEKSRLLSDRFSAERPKGSFSTLEIQRTEQGDSAMYLCASSLAGGYTFGSGTRLTVV.

This clonotype was seen more than once but under ten times. This chain joins TRBV23-1 and TRBJ1-5; possibly TRBD1 for D (5 bases). TRBV23-1 is recorded as an ORF, its role being uncertain. CDR3 length equals 15 residues. V was shortened by 3 bases and J by 0 bases, with 9 bases between the two germline ends. CDR3 coding DNA: TGCGCCAGCAGTCACGCAGGGTTTAGCAATCAGCCCCAGCATTTT. Translation gives CASSHAGFSNQPQHF.

The J gene is TRBJ1-2, the V gene TRBV5-1; no definite D call. CDR1 and CDR2 from the germline V gene are SGHRS and YFSETQ. The V end lost 0 bases, the J end lost 8 bases, and 11 bases lay between the germline ends. The CDR3 loop spans 13 amino acids. The CDR3 sequence: CASSLDIIRGYTF. Here the CDR3 DNA reads TGCGCCAGCAGCTTGGACATCATTAGGGGCTACACCTTC. The full variable domain, in which reference TRBV5-1 and TRBJ1-2 provide the parts outside the CDR3, is KAGVTQTPRYLIKTRGQQVTLSCSPISGHRSVSWYQQTPGQGLQFLFEYFSETQRNKGNFPGRFSGRQFSNSRSEMNVSTLELGDSALYLCASSLDIIRGYTFGSGTRLTVV.

This clonotype was detected a few times. This chain links TRBV7-2 with TRBJ1-2, with 12 bases aligning to TRBD1. Germline CDR1 is SGHTA and CDR2 is FQGNSA. CDR3 length: 15 amino acids. The V segment lost 4 bases and the J segment 7 bases; nucleotides outside the gene matches: 7. The CDR3 sequence: CASSWPGQGAVGYTF. The CDR3 coding sequence is TGTGCCAGCAGCTGGCCGGGACAGGGGGCAGTTGGCTACACCTTC.

The chain joins TRBV4-3 to TRBJ2-1, with 7 positions matching TRBD2. V lost 1 base and J lost 5; bases outside the gene matches: 8. Looked up from germline, CDR1 is LGHNA and CDR2 is YSLEER. CDR3 length equals 16 residues. The DNA of the CDR3 is TGCGCCAGCAGCCAAGGTGGGGCGGCGGGGGACAATGAGCAGTTCTTC. Translating gives CASSQGGAAGDNEQFF.

This clonotype has a handful of counts. This sequence joins TRBV6-5 and TRBJ1-2, with D possibly TRBD1 on 5 matching bases. This CDR3 is 14 amino acids long. Germline assignment: CDR1 MNHEY and CDR2 SVGAGI. V lost 1 base, J lost 6 bases, and 12 bases lay in between. This chain's CDR3 is CASSYFGAGDGYTF. The CDR3 nucleotides are TGTGCCAGCAGTTACTTTGGGGCGGGGGATGGCTACACCTTC.

This clonotype has more than one count but fewer than ten. The chain recombines TRBV5-1 with TRBJ2-1; TRBD2 matches 7 bases. This CDR3 contains 15 residues. Losses at the gene ends were 4 bases for V and 3 bases for J; bases not matched to a gene: 7. CDR1 and CDR2 from the germline V gene are SGHRS and YFSETQ. The CDR3 DNA is TGCGCCAGCAGCCCAGTTCTAGCGGACTACAATGAGCAGTTCTTC. Encoded protein: CASSPVLADYNEQFF.

The sample holds a few counts of this clonotype. The chain combines TRBV21-1 with TRBJ2-1. TRBV21-1 is designated a pseudogene. The length of the CDR3 is 16 residues. In DNA form, the CDR3 reads TGTGCCAGCAGCAAAGGAGCTGAGATGACTTACAATGAGCAGTTCTTC. This translates into CASSKGAEMTYNEQFF.

V is TRBV5-1 and J is TRBJ2-3; 7 bases fit TRBD1. The junction had 1 base not matched to a gene; V was cut back by 3 bases and J by 6 bases. The V gene's germline CDR1 is SGHRS and CDR2 YFSETQ. This CDR3 spans 12 amino acids. CDR3: CASSSDRDTQYF. The DNA for the CDR3 is TGCGCCAGCAGCTCGGACAGGGATACGCAGTATTTT.

The J gene is TRBJ2-3, the V gene TRBV3-1; the D gene is possibly TRBD2 (6 bases). The germline CDR1 and CDR2 sequences are LGHDT and YNNKEL (reference sequence). Trimming left V 5 bases short and J 9 bases short, with 18 bases between. There are 14 residues in the CDR3. This CDR3 reads CASSSSGGLETQYF. The CDR3 DNA reads as TGTGCCAGCAGCTCTAGTGGGGGGTTGGAAACGCAGTATTTT.

In this sample, this clonotype turned up a few times. This sequence joins TRBV18 and TRBJ2-7, with D unresolved. This CDR3 region has 15 residues. The V end was cut by 1 base, the J end by 4 bases, with 14 bases between. Germline loops: CDR1 KGHSH, CDR2 LQKENI. This CDR3 reads CASSPRTGSSYEQYV. CDR3 coding DNA: TGTGCCAGCTCACCACGGACCGGATCCTCGTACGAGCAGTACGTC.

This clonotype turned up a few times. V gene TRBV7-9 combines with J gene TRBJ1-1; perhaps TRBD1 as D (5 bases). Germline V gene sequence: CDR1 SEHNR, CDR2 FQNEAQ (reference sequence). Deletions cut 5 bases from V and 2 bases from J, with 12 bases between. CDR3 length: 14 amino acids. The CDR3 DNA follows: TGTGCCAGCAGCAGCCTCGGGGCAAACACTGAAGCTTTCTTT. Translated, it gives CASSSLGANTEAFF.

Ten or more counts support this clonotype. The chain joins TRBV15 to TRBJ2-3; D remains ambiguous. This CDR3 is built from 17 residues. CDR1 and CDR2 from the germline V gene are LNHNV and YYDKDF (reference sequence). The ends were cut back, 1 base at V and 0 bases at J, with 14 bases in the middle. The CDR3 loop reads CATSRGPTSASTDTQYF. CDR3 nucleotide sequence: TGTGCCACCAGCAGAGGTCCGACTTCCGCTAGCACAGATACGCAGTATTTT.

This clonotype has a handful of counts. The rearrangement uses TRBV5-1 and TRBJ1-1; D remains unclear. Trimming pared 2 bases from V and 2 bases from J, leaving 10 bases between. The CDR3 runs 14 residues. CDR1 and CDR2 from the germline V gene are SGHRS and YFSETQ. The CDR3: CASSLISRNTEAFF. CDR3 bases: TGCGCCAGCAGCTTAATCAGCCGCAACACTGAAGCTTTCTTT.

The CDR3 here is CASSEGQGGEQYV. CDR3 DNA: TGTGCCAGCAGCGAAGGACAGGGTGGCGAGCAGTACGTC. The chain uses TRBV7-2 and TRBJ2-7, with 8 bases lining up with TRBD1. The germline gives CDR1 SGHTA, CDR2 FQGNSA. V shed 5 bases, J shed 6 bases, and the junction held 6 bases outside the gene matches. This CDR3 has 13 residues.

The chain combines TRBV4-1 with TRBJ2-1; the match to TRBD1 covers 7 bases. The trim removed 4 bases at V and 10 bases at J, leaving 19 bases unmatched. CDR3 length: 17 amino acids. In germline, CDR1 is MGHRA, CDR2 YSYEKL. The CDR3 loop reads CASSLPWTGLRGPEQFF. The CDR3 DNA sequence: TGCGCCAGCAGCCTCCCATGGACAGGCCTCAGGGGACCGGAGCAGTTCTTC.